This T cell receptor beta chain was identified during a study of post-analysis software for immune sequencing data. Findings and limits, study-wide: Same-batch samples co-clustered strongly by F measure. TRBV5-6, TRBV5-1 and TRBV20-1 were among several TRBV segments more frequent in patients than controls. Controls' normalized Chao1 diversity significantly exceeded that of multiple sclerosis patients.

Each TCR beta cDNA library carried unique molecular identifiers. Some 540,000 cDNA molecules were obtained from about 1 to 10 million T cells. One entry per CDR3 protein, called by TCRdb with MiXCR from the PCR reads. The table shows approximately 730,000 distinct CDR3 sequences, with 46% occurring only once. On this clonotype: Antigen unknown.

Germline V lookup: CDR1 SGDLS, CDR2 YYNGEE. V lost 4 bases to trimming and J lost 5 bases; unmatched junction nucleotides: 10. The CDR3 sequence is 15 residues long. The sequence was obtained from a girl between 10 and 17 years old with multiple sclerosis. The V call is TRBV9, the J call TRBJ2-3; 7 bases are a match to TRBD2. Sequenced sample: blood. CDR3 nucleotides: TGTGCCAGCAGCTGGGTGGCTAGCGGAGGAGATACGCAGTATTTT. Encoded protein: CASSWVASGGDTQYF.